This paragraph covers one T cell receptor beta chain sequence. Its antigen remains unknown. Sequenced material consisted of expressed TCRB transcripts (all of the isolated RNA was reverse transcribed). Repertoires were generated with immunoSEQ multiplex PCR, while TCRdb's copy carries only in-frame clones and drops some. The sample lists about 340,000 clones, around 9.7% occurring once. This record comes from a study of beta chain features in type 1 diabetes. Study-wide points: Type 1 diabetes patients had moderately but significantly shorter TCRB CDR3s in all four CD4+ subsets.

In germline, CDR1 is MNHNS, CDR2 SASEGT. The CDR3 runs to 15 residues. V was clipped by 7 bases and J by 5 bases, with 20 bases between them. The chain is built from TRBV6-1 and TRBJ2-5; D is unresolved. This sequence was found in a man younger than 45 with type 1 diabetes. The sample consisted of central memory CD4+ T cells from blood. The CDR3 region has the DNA TGTGCCAGCAACTACCGGTCCAGGACCGAGGAGACCCAGTACTTC. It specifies CASNYRSRTEETQYF.